This is a list of T cell receptor beta chains from one sample in a study of blood T cell repertoires in COVID-19. The protocol was immunoSEQ multiplex PCR, while the TCRdb copy is restricted to in-frame clones and leaves out a portion. The sample has over 400,000 clones; roughly nine tenths are singletons. Sequencing was done on a sample of PBMCs or T cells enriched from blood (not recorded which). These receptor sequences come from a woman in her sixties or seventies who had recovered from COVID-19. Each CDR3 is given with its conserved first and last residue. The order of the fields is J gene, V gene, D gene, clone size, CDR3 protein, CDR3 DNA. A D gene is named only where the DNA matches it firmly. Clone size is stated in some rows and not others, as once, few, many or a class when expanded.

j_call: TRBJ2-2; v_call: TRBV6-5; d_call: NA; clone_size: NA; cdr3_aa: CASRQVNTGELFF; cdr3_nt: TGTGCCAGCAGACAGGTGAACACCGGGGAGCTGTTTTTT
j_call: TRBJ1-2; v_call: TRBV15; d_call: NA; clone_size: NA; cdr3_aa: CATSRSGGYGYTF; cdr3_nt: TGTGCCACCAGCAGGAGTGGGGGGTATGGCTACACCTTC
j_call: TRBJ1-6; v_call: TRBV11-2; d_call: TRBD1; clone_size: once; cdr3_aa: CASSLVGQGPLHF; cdr3_nt: TGTGCCAGCAGCTTAGTGGGACAGGGCCCCCTCCACTTT
j_call: TRBJ1-6; v_call: TRBV5-1; d_call: TRBD1; clone_size: NA; cdr3_aa: CASRTDRGSNSPLHF; cdr3_nt: TGCGCCAGCAGGACCGACAGGGGCTCTAATTCACCCCTCCACTTT
j_call: TRBJ1-1; v_call: TRBV29-1; d_call: TRBD1; clone_size: NA; cdr3_aa: CSVSGQGRTEAFF; cdr3_nt: TGCAGCGTCTCGGGACAGGGACGCACTGAAGCTTTCTTT
j_call: TRBJ1-2; v_call: TRBV7-6; d_call: TRBD1; clone_size: NA; cdr3_aa: CASSSGQGADYGYTF; cdr3_nt: TGTGCCAGCAGCTCGGGACAGGGGGCGGACTATGGCTACACCTTC
j_call: TRBJ1-1; v_call: TRBV15; d_call: TRBD1; clone_size: NA; cdr3_aa: CATSRWTGGVEAFF; cdr3_nt: TGTGCCACCAGCAGATGGACAGGGGGCGTTGAAGCTTTCTTT
j_call: TRBJ1-1; v_call: TRBV10-3; d_call: TRBD1; clone_size: NA; cdr3_aa: CAISVNNRGNTEAFF; cdr3_nt: TGTGCCATCAGCGTCAACAACAGGGGGAACACTGAAGCTTTCTTT
j_call: TRBJ1-6; v_call: TRBV6-5; d_call: NA; clone_size: NA; cdr3_aa: CASSYLDSLRVALHF; cdr3_nt: TGTGCCAGCAGTTACCTGGACAGTTTAAGGGTAGCCCTCCACTTT
j_call: TRBJ1-3; v_call: TRBV19; d_call: NA; clone_size: NA; cdr3_aa: CASNRQISGNTIYF; cdr3_nt: TGTGCCAGTAACCGACAGATCTCTGGAAACACCATATATTTT
j_call: TRBJ2-7; v_call: TRBV3-1/TRBV3-2; d_call: TRBD1; clone_size: few; cdr3_aa: CASSLSGTGGEQYF; cdr3_nt: TGTGCCAGCAGCCTATCCGGGACAGGGGGCGAGCAGTACTTC
j_call: TRBJ2-5; v_call: TRBV9; d_call: NA; clone_size: NA; cdr3_aa: CASSGSSAGETQYF; cdr3_nt: TGTGCCAGCAGCGGATCTAGCGCGGGAGAGACCCAGTACTTC
j_call: TRBJ2-2; v_call: TRBV7-2; d_call: TRBD2; clone_size: NA; cdr3_aa: CASSTGTRDTGELFF; cdr3_nt: TGTGCCAGCAGCACCGGGACTAGGGACACCGGGGAGCTGTTTTTT
j_call: TRBJ2-2; v_call: TRBV4-1; d_call: NA; clone_size: NA; cdr3_aa: CASSQDYVGAGGELFF; cdr3_nt: TGCGCCAGCAGCCAAGATTATGTAGGGGCAGGCGGGGAGCTGTTTTTT
j_call: TRBJ1-6; v_call: TRBV4-1; d_call: NA; clone_size: few; cdr3_aa: CASSQVGGGYSPLHF; cdr3_nt: TGCGCCAGCAGCCAAGTAGGCGGGGGGTACTCACCCCTCCACTTT
j_call: TRBJ2-3; v_call: TRBV3-1/TRBV3-2; d_call: NA; clone_size: once; cdr3_aa: CASSQGGSGDTQYF; cdr3_nt: TGTGCCAGCAGCCAGGGGGGTTCGGGAGATACGCAGTATTTT
j_call: TRBJ2-1; v_call: TRBV5-1; d_call: NA; clone_size: NA; cdr3_aa: CASSLAGINEQFF; cdr3_nt: TGCGCCAGCAGCTTGGCCGGGATCAATGAGCAGTTCTTC
j_call: TRBJ1-6; v_call: TRBV15; d_call: NA; clone_size: NA; cdr3_aa: CATSREQGIWSPLHF; cdr3_nt: TGTGCCACCAGCAGAGAACAGGGAATTTGGTCACCCCTCCACTTT
j_call: TRBJ2-1; v_call: TRBV2; d_call: NA; clone_size: NA; cdr3_aa: CASSVGGGYYNEQFF; cdr3_nt: TGTGCCAGCAGTGTAGGCGGGGGCTACTACAATGAGCAGTTCTTC
j_call: TRBJ2-2; v_call: TRBV27; d_call: NA; clone_size: once; cdr3_aa: CASSFWGGDHGELFF; cdr3_nt: TGTGCCAGCAGTTTTTGGGGGGGCGACCACGGGGAGCTGTTTTTT
j_call: TRBJ2-2; v_call: TRBV2; d_call: NA; clone_size: NA; cdr3_aa: CASSLGVGGNTGELFF; cdr3_nt: TGTGCCAGCAGTTTAGGCGTCGGGGGGAACACCGGGGAGCTGTTTTTT
j_call: TRBJ2-7; v_call: TRBV6-5; d_call: TRBD1; clone_size: NA; cdr3_aa: CASNPHGQGEQYF; cdr3_nt: TGTGCCAGCAATCCCCACGGACAGGGGGAGCAGTACTTC
j_call: TRBJ2-3; v_call: TRBV4-2; d_call: TRBD2; clone_size: once; cdr3_aa: CASSQDTSGGTDTQYF; cdr3_nt: TGTGCCAGCAGCCAAGATACTAGCGGGGGGACAGATACGCAGTATTTT
j_call: TRBJ2-5; v_call: TRBV9; d_call: TRBD1; clone_size: NA; cdr3_aa: CASSVVGGWETQYF; cdr3_nt: TGTGCCAGCAGCGTAGTAGGGGGCTGGGAGACCCAGTACTTC
j_call: TRBJ2-3; v_call: TRBV11-3; d_call: NA; clone_size: few; cdr3_aa: CASMAGTSTDTQYF; cdr3_nt: TGTGCCAGCATGGCCGGGACTAGCACAGATACGCAGTATTTT
j_call: TRBJ1-1; v_call: TRBV2; d_call: NA; clone_size: NA; cdr3_aa: CASTPRQGAFF; cdr3_nt: TGTGCCAGCACCCCCCGTCAGGGAGCTTTCTTT
j_call: TRBJ2-3; v_call: TRBV7-8; d_call: TRBD2; clone_size: NA; cdr3_aa: CASSRSGGDTDTQYF; cdr3_nt: TGTGCCAGCAGCAGGAGCGGGGGGGACACAGATACGCAGTATTTT
j_call: TRBJ1-2; v_call: TRBV13; d_call: TRBD1; clone_size: NA; cdr3_aa: CASSPPRDRPKGYTF; cdr3_nt: TGTGCCAGCAGCCCCCCCCGGGACAGGCCCAAGGGCTACACCTTC
j_call: TRBJ2-4; v_call: TRBV19; d_call: NA; clone_size: NA; cdr3_aa: CASSIVGEDIQYF; cdr3_nt: TGTGCCAGTAGTATAGTGGGGGAGGACATTCAGTACTTC
j_call: TRBJ2-3; v_call: TRBV5-1; d_call: TRBD1; clone_size: once; cdr3_aa: CASSLATGVADTQYF; cdr3_nt: TGCGCCAGCAGCTTGGCCACAGGGGTGGCAGATACGCAGTATTTT
j_call: TRBJ2-5; v_call: TRBV6-5; d_call: NA; clone_size: NA; cdr3_aa: CASNTGQIQETQYF; cdr3_nt: TGTGCCAGCAACACTGGACAGATACAAGAGACCCAGTACTTC
j_call: TRBJ1-3; v_call: TRBV5-1; d_call: NA; clone_size: NA; cdr3_aa: CASSLDPGASGNTIYF; cdr3_nt: TGCGCCAGCAGCTTGGATCCAGGGGCCTCTGGAAACACCATATATTTT
j_call: TRBJ1-1; v_call: TRBV19; d_call: NA; clone_size: NA; cdr3_aa: CASTSSETRGMAEAFF; cdr3_nt: TGTGCCAGTACCTCCTCCGAGACCCGGGGTATGGCTGAAGCTTTCTTT
j_call: TRBJ2-5; v_call: TRBV5-4; d_call: NA; clone_size: NA; cdr3_aa: CASSLSRGGGKETQYF; cdr3_nt: TGTGCCAGCAGCTTGTCTAGAGGAGGGGGCAAAGAGACCCAGTACTTC
j_call: TRBJ2-5; v_call: TRBV7-2; d_call: TRBD2; clone_size: NA; cdr3_aa: CASSRTSGGPETQYF; cdr3_nt: TGTGCCAGCAGCCGGACTAGCGGGGGGCCTGAGACCCAGTACTTC
j_call: TRBJ1-4; v_call: TRBV5-1; d_call: TRBD1; clone_size: NA; cdr3_aa: CASSFQGTEKEKLFF; cdr3_nt: TGCGCCAGCAGCTTCCAAGGGACAGAAAAGGAAAAACTGTTTTTT
j_call: TRBJ2-3; v_call: TRBV5-6; d_call: NA; clone_size: NA; cdr3_aa: CASSLGAHTDTQYF; cdr3_nt: TGTGCCAGCAGCTTGGGGGCACACACAGATACGCAGTATTTT
j_call: TRBJ1-6; v_call: TRBV5-8; d_call: TRBD1; clone_size: few; cdr3_aa: CASSWAGTGSSPLHF; cdr3_nt: TGTGCCAGCAGCTGGGCCGGGACAGGGTCTTCACCCCTCCACTTT
j_call: TRBJ1-3; v_call: TRBV11-3; d_call: NA; clone_size: NA; cdr3_aa: CASSLDVGPNRNTIYF; cdr3_nt: TGTGCCAGCAGCTTAGATGTTGGGCCAAATAGAAACACCATATATTTT
j_call: TRBJ2-2; v_call: TRBV6-5; d_call: TRBD2; clone_size: NA; cdr3_aa: CASSYRGRDGELFF; cdr3_nt: TGTGCCAGCAGTTACCGGGGGAGGGACGGGGAGCTGTTTTTT
j_call: TRBJ2-1; v_call: TRBV27; d_call: NA; clone_size: NA; cdr3_aa: CASSYKGRNEQFF; cdr3_nt: TGTGCCAGCAGTTATAAGGGGAGGAATGAGCAGTTCTTC
j_call: TRBJ1-4; v_call: TRBV3-1/TRBV3-2; d_call: NA; clone_size: NA; cdr3_aa: CASSHTQARAPNEKLFF; cdr3_nt: TGTGCCAGCAGCCACACCCAGGCCAGGGCGCCTAATGAAAAACTGTTTTTT
j_call: TRBJ1-2; v_call: TRBV29-1; d_call: NA; clone_size: once; cdr3_aa: CSVEDREGYGYTF; cdr3_nt: TGCAGCGTTGAAGACCGGGAAGGCTATGGCTACACCTTC
j_call: TRBJ1-4; v_call: TRBV7-2; d_call: NA; clone_size: NA; cdr3_aa: CASSSGQVHINEKLFF; cdr3_nt: TGTGCCAGCAGCTCGGGACAAGTACACATTAATGAAAAACTGTTTTTT
j_call: TRBJ2-7; v_call: TRBV2; d_call: NA; clone_size: NA; cdr3_aa: CASSIGGISYEQYF; cdr3_nt: TGTGCCAGCAGTATCGGGGGAATCTCCTACGAGCAGTACTTC
j_call: TRBJ2-7; v_call: TRBV5-6; d_call: TRBD1; clone_size: NA; cdr3_aa: CASSWGTGGHEQYF; cdr3_nt: TGTGCCAGCAGCTGGGGGACAGGGGGCCACGAGCAGTACTTC
j_call: TRBJ1-4; v_call: TRBV5-4; d_call: TRBD1; clone_size: NA; cdr3_aa: CASSLGQGGEKLFF; cdr3_nt: TGTGCCAGCAGCTTGGGACAGGGTGGTGAAAAACTGTTTTTT
j_call: TRBJ1-4; v_call: TRBV19; d_call: TRBD1; clone_size: NA; cdr3_aa: CASSSTGANEKLFF; cdr3_nt: TGTGCCAGTAGTTCCACAGGGGCTAATGAAAAACTGTTTTTT
j_call: TRBJ1-4; v_call: TRBV6-5; d_call: TRBD1; clone_size: NA; cdr3_aa: CASRRQGLEEKLFF; cdr3_nt: TGTGCCAGCAGGAGACAGGGTCTTGAGGAAAAACTGTTTTTT
j_call: TRBJ2-5; v_call: TRBV2; d_call: NA; clone_size: NA; cdr3_aa: CASYLEATQYF; cdr3_nt: TGTGCCAGCTACCTAGAGGCGACCCAGTACTTC